Described below is a single T cell receptor beta chain sequence and its context. Germline values: CDR1 MNHEY, CDR2 SMNVEV (reference sequence). V trimming: 6 bases; J trimming: 7 bases; junction bases outside the gene matches: 11. The CDR3 sequence is 14 residues long. The data derive from a study of shared clonotypes between healthy human individuals. Each subset's genomic DNA was shared equally among a number of immunoSEQ plates. Original analysis: ImmunoSEQ output lacked quality scores and full-length reads, limiting matched filtering. Some clones are missing from TCRdb's copy, which holds only in-frame ones; the method was immunoSEQ multiplex PCR. That table is the source of V, J and clone size, and D and trimming were worked out from the DNA. Found here are over a million clones, around 76% of them singletons; the top ten hold 1.4%.

Sequencing input: memory CD4+ T cells sorted from blood. Specified subset: CD45RA-negative fraction. V usage is TRBV27 and J usage is TRBJ1-1; 7 bases are a match to TRBD1. This clonotype was obtained from a man aged 18 to 29 in good health. CDR3 nucleotides: TGTGCCAGCAGCCATCGTCGACAGGGAGGTGAAGCTTTCTTT. This translates into CASSHRRQGGEAFF.